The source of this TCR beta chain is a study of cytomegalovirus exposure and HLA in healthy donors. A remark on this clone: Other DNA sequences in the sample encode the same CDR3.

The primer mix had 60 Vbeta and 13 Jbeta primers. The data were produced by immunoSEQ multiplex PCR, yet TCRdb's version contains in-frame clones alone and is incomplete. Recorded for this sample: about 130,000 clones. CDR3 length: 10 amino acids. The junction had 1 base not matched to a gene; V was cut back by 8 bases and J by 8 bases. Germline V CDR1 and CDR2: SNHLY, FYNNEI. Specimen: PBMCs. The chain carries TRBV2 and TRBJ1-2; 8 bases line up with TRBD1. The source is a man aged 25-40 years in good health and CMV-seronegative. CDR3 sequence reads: CASGQGGYTF. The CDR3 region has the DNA TGTGCCAGCGGACAGGGAGGCTACACCTTC.